This T cell receptor beta chain was observed in a study of blood T cell repertoires in COVID-19. The wider study: Collection of acute and convalescent COVID-19 samples took place in the United States, Italy and Spain. T cells, B-cell-depleted T cells, or PBMCs supplied cDNA or gDNA.

V was trimmed by 8 bases and J by 1 base, leaving 12 bases between them. Germline V gives CDR1 MDHEN, CDR2 SYDVKM. The CDR3 runs to 15 residues. As handled by the study authors: Nucleated cell number was recorded as an estimate derived from reference gene primer amplification. Using immunoSEQ multiplex PCR, the repertoire was profiled, and TCRdb retains in-frame clones only, with some absent. The V and J calls and clone size are taken from that table; D and trimming were inferred from the DNA. Here the sample spans more than 30,000 clones, about 89% being singletons. This clone was found a few times. The TCR sequence derives from a man aged 50 to 60 with active or convalescent COVID-19. This chain uses TRBV28 with TRBJ2-6, with D possibly matching TRBD1 (6 bases). The sequencing input was peripheral blood. The CDR3 DNA sequence: TGTGCCAGCTCGGGAAGGGGGTCTGGGGCCAACGTCCTGACTTTC. Translation gives CASSGRGSGANVLTF.